This entry is about one T cell receptor (beta chain). CDR3 length: 15 amino acids. Germline V gives CDR1 SGHVS, CDR2 FQNEAQ. The ends lost 2 bases at V and 5 bases at J; junction bases unmatched: 6. These data belong to a study of shared clonotypes between healthy human individuals. Repertoires were generated with immunoSEQ multiplex PCR, while TCRdb's copy carries only in-frame clones and drops some. The sample gives approximately 1.5 million clones, less than 99% of which show up once; around 0.33% is in the top ten. The sequenced sample consisted of naive CD4+ T cells sorted from blood. Specified subset: CD45RA+ positively selected. The chain employs TRBV7-8 and TRBJ2-1, with 7 bases lining up with TRBD2. The origin of this receptor is a young man in good health. CDR3 sequence: CASSLRLAFNNEQFF. The CDR3, as DNA: TGTGCCAGCAGCTTACGACTAGCCTTCAACAATGAGCAGTTCTTC.